Here is one T cell receptor beta chain with its context. This record comes from a study of preoperative IRX-2 immunotherapy in early breast cancer. The treatment was: preoperative locoregional IRX-2 cytokine immunotherapy. This phase Ib study tested locoregional IRX-2 cytokine immunotherapy given before surgery. This table comes from immunoSEQ multiplex PCR, and its TCRdb copy is limited to in-frame clones, with some not included. The sample has tens of thousands of clones, roughly four fifths seen once. The clonotype originates from a human donor with breast cancer. This material consisted of lymph node tissue, taken after IRX-2 immunotherapy.

Here the CDR3 DNA reads TGTGCCAGTAGGAGACCTTCCCAGGGGTGGACCGGGGAGCTGTTTTTT. Encoded protein: CASRRPSQGWTGELFF. The rearrangement links TRBV19 to TRBJ2-2; tentative D call: TRBD1 (6 bases). In germline, CDR1 is LNHDA, CDR2 SQIVND (reference sequence). CDR3 length: 16 amino acids. V was clipped by 6 bases and J by 5 bases, with 19 bases between them.